The clone carrying this T cell receptor (beta chain) was recorded at least ten times. The antigen is undetermined. This specimen belongs to a study of neurological immune-mediated disorders. The making of cDNA relied on 5'RACE with 10-nucleotide random UMIs. TCRdb independently ran MiXCR on the 5' RACE reads; one entry per CDR3 protein. The top ten clones hold roughly 29% of a sample with 15,000 to 20,000 distinct CDR3 sequences, approximately 11% of them seen once. Study outcomes and limitations: Falling below healthy controls, multiple sclerosis showed the least TCR clonal expansion, while HTLV-1-associated myelopathy showed the most.

The sequenced sample consisted of CD8+ T cells from blood. The TCR comes from a woman in her fifties or sixties in good health.

CDR3 protein: CATSRDRGGLNTEAFF. CDR3 in DNA: TGTGCCACCAGCAGAGATCGAGGGGGACTGAACACTGAAGCTTTCTTT. The rearrangement uses TRBV15 and TRBJ1-1, with D maybe TRBD1 (6 bases). The germline V and J ends were trimmed by 0 bases and 0 bases, with 11 bases remaining between them. CDR3 length: 16 residues. Germline V CDR1 and CDR2: LNHNV, YYDKDF (reference sequence).